This T cell receptor beta chain was found in a study of radiotherapy plus CTLA-4 blockade in lung cancer. Assay: immunoSEQ multiplex PCR; the TCRdb copy retains only in-frame clones and omits some. The sample shows about 97,000 clones, roughly 74% of them seen only once. Focal radiation and CTLA-4 blockade (ipilimumab) were tested in chemo-refractory metastatic non-small-cell lung cancer patients. Points from the study as a whole: There was expansion of tumor-derived TCR clones in blood after radiotherapy plus ipilimumab.

Notes on this clone: What it recognizes is unknown.

Trimming took off 4 bases at V and 0 bases at J, with 13 bases between the two ends. Germline V lookup: CDR1 SGHKS, CDR2 YYEKEE (reference sequence). This CDR3 is 15 amino acids long. The J gene is TRBJ1-1, the V gene TRBV5-5; D is undetermined. This receptor was taken from a human donor with non-small cell lung cancer who had a partial response to radiotherapy plus ipilimumab. Some clones in this sample may be carry-over from other donors' samples. Material: peripheral blood, obtained from a patient treated with radiotherapy plus ipilimumab. The CDR3 DNA is TGTGCCAGCAGCCAAGACAACAGTATGAACACTGAAGCTTTCTTT. Protein sequence: CASSQDNSMNTEAFF.